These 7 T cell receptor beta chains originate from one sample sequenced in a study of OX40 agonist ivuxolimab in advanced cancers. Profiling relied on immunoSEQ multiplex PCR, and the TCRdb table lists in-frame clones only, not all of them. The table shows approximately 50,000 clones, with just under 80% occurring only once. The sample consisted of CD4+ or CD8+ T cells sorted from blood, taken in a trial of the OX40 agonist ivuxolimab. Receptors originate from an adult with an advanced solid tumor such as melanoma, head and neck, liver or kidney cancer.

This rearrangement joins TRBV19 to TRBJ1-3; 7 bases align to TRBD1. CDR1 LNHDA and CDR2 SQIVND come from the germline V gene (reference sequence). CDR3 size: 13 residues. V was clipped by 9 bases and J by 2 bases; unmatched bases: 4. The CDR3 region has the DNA TGTGCCAGCGAAGACAGGGCTGGAAACACCATATATTTT. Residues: CASEDRAGNTIYF.

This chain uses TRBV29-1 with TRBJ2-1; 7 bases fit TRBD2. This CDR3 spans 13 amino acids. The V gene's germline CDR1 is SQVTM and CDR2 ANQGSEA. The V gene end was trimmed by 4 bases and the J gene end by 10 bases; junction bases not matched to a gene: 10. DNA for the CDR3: TGCAGCGTTGTAGGACTAGGGTTACAAGAGCAGTTCTTC. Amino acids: CSVVGLGLQEQFF.

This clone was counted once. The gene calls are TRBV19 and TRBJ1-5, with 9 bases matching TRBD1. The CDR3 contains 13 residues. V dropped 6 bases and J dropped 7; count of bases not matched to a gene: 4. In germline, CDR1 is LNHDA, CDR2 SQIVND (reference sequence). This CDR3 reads CASRWDRDQPQHF. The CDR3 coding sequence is TGTGCCAGTAGATGGGACAGGGACCAGCCCCAGCATTTT.

The CDR3 region has the DNA TGTGCCAGTAGTATGTGGACGGGGGAGGAGACCCAGTACTTC. Amino acid sequence: CASSMWTGEETQYF. This chain uses TRBV19 with TRBJ2-5; possibly TRBD2 for D (6 bases). V was clipped by 3 bases and J by 5 bases, with 13 bases between them. The CDR3 runs 14 residues. Germline V gene sequence: CDR1 LNHDA, CDR2 SQIVND (reference sequence).

The CDR3 reads CASSPPESSYNEQFF. In DNA form, the CDR3 reads TGTGCCAGCAGCCCTCCCGAGAGCTCCTACAATGAGCAGTTCTTC. This chain connects TRBV11-3 to TRBJ2-1; D unclear. Germline CDR1 and CDR2: SGHNT and YENEEA. Trimming pared 5 bases from V and 0 bases from J, leaving 11 bases between. The CDR3 is 15 residues long. Full variable domain (outside the CDR3, taken from reference TRBV11-3 and TRBJ2-1): EAGVVQSPRYKIIEKKQPVAFWCNPISGHNTLYWYLQNLGQGPELLIRYENEEAVDDSQLPKDRFSAERLKGVDSTLKIQPAELGDSAVYLCASSPPESSYNEQFFGPGTRLTVL.

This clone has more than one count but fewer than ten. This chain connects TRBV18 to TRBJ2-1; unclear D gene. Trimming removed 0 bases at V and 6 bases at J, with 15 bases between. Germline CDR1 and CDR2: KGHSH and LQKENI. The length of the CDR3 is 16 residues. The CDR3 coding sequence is TGTGCCAGCTCACCACCGATCAGGAGATGGGGCAATGAGCAGTTCTTC. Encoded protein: CASSPPIRRWGNEQFF. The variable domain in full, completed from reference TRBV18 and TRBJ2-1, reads NAGVMQNPRHLVRRRGQEARLRCSPMKGHSHVYWYRQLPEEGLKFMVYLQKENIIDESGMPKERFSAEFPKEGPSILRIQQVVRGDSAAYFCASSPPIRRWGNEQFFGPGTRLTVL.

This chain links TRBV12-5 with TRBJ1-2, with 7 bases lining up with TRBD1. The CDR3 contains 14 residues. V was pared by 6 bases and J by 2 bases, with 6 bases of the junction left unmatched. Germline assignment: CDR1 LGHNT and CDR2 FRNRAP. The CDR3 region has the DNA TGTGCTAGTGGACCACCGACAGGGAACTATGGCTACACCTTC. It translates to CASGPPTGNYGYTF.